This is a list of T cell receptor beta chains from one sample in a study of blood T cell repertoires in COVID-19. Profiled with immunoSEQ multiplex PCR; TCRdb holds only in-frame clones, not every one. Counted here are 350,000 to 450,000 clones, 85% to 90% occurring once; the ten biggest clones make up 2.5% to 3.5%. Material for sequencing was peripheral blood. The receptors shown here come from a human donor in a cohort sampled during active COVID-19. The CDR3 runs from the conserved cysteine through the conserved F or W. The D gene is left open where the match is weak. A row's size may be missing; if present it is once, few, many or a size class.

d_gene,v_gene,len,j_gene,abundance,CDR3nt,CDR3aa
NA,TRBV7-3,15,TRBJ1-2,NA,TGTGCCAGCAGCCCGCAGGCAGGGGCTAACTATGGCTACACCTTC,CASSPQAGANYGYTF
TRBD1,TRBV11-2,16,TRBJ2-7,NA,TGTGCCAGCAGCTTAGGGCCGACAGGGGACGGCTACGAGCAGTACTTC,CASSLGPTGDGYEQYF
NA,TRBV5-1,13,TRBJ2-1,NA,TGCGCCAGCAGCTTGAATGAGGGAAGTTTTAAGTTCTTC,CASSLNEGSFKFF
NA,TRBV30,16,TRBJ1-2,NA,TGTGCCTGGAGTGCGTCTGTTGGACCGGGGTCAGATGGCTACACCTTC,CAWSASVGPGSDGYTF
TRBD2,TRBV27,17,TRBJ2-7,NA,TGTGCCAGCAGTTTATTAACTAGCGGGGGCTCTGGCTACGAGCAGTACTTC,CASSLLTSGGSGYEQYF
TRBD1,TRBV6-1,15,TRBJ2-1,NA,TGTGCCAGCAGTGAATCCGGACAGGGTTCCGATGAGCAGTTCTTC,CASSESGQGSDEQFF
NA,TRBV18,14,TRBJ2-7,NA,TGTGCCAGCTCACCACCTGTAGGGGGCTACGAGCAGTACTTC,CASSPPVGGYEQYF
TRBD2,TRBV2,14,TRBJ2-2,NA,TGTGCCAGCAGGGCCGGACTAGAGGCCGGGGAGCTGTTTTTT,CASRAGLEAGELFF
NA,TRBV24-1,15,TRBJ1-4,NA,TGTGCCACCAGTGATTCCCGGGGGGATGAGGAAAAACTGTTTTTT,CATSDSRGDEEKLFF
TRBD1,TRBV28,14,TRBJ2-7,once,TGTGCCAGCAGAACCGGGACAGGGGGCTACGAGCAGTACTTC,CASRTGTGGYEQYF
NA,TRBV19,11,TRBJ2-7,NA,TGTGCCAGCTCAACAGGGCGAGAGCAGTACTTC,CASSTGREQYF
TRBD1,TRBV3-1/TRBV3-2,17,TRBJ1-1,NA,TGTGCCAGCAGCGACTACGTTCGAGGGGGCGCGGACACTGAAGCTTTCTTT,CASSDYVRGGADTEAFF
TRBD1,TRBV12-3/TRBV12-4,13,TRBJ2-5,few,TGTGCCAGCAGGACAGGGGGGCAAGAGACCCAGTACTTC,CASRTGGQETQYF
TRBD1,TRBV18,14,TRBJ1-2,NA,TGTGCCAGCTCAGCACAGGGGAGGAAGGATGGCTACACCTTC,CASSAQGRKDGYTF
NA,TRBV9,13,TRBJ1-2,NA,TGTGCCAGCAGCGTAACCGGGAACTATGGCTACACCTTC,CASSVTGNYGYTF
NA,TRBV18,13,TRBJ1-1,NA,TGTGCCAGCTCTCCGCTAAGGAACACTGAAGCTTTCTTT,CASSPLRNTEAFF
NA,TRBV3-1/TRBV3-2,13,TRBJ1-1,NA,TGTGCCAGCAGTCTACAGGGAAACACTGAAGCTTTCTTT,CASSLQGNTEAFF
TRBD2,TRBV10-3,16,TRBJ2-7,NA,TGTGCCATCAGGGGGACTAGCGGGAGGGGGTCCTACGAGCAGTACTTC,CAIRGTSGRGSYEQYF
NA,TRBV5-1,14,TRBJ2-1,NA,TGCGCCAGCAGCTTCCCGGGTCCCTACAATGAGCAGTTCTTC,CASSFPGPYNEQFF
NA,TRBV19,15,TRBJ2-7,NA,TGTGCCAGTAGTATAGGGCGTGGTAGACTCTACGAGCAGTACTTC,CASSIGRGRLYEQYF